The next 15 T cell receptor beta chains were all read from a single sample in a study of long-term antiretroviral therapy in people with HIV. Survey-level immunoSEQ v3.0 assays were run. Sequencing used immunoSEQ multiplex PCR; TCRdb keeps in-frame clones, though not all of them. The sample lists around 29,000 clones, roughly 96% occurring once. Sequencing was performed on unsorted PBMCs, taken 5.3 years after starting antiretroviral therapy. The source of these receptors is a man aged 25-45 years with HIV.

This chain uses TRBV5-5 with TRBJ1-3; 8 nucleotides align to TRBD1. Germline V gives CDR1 SGHKS, CDR2 YYEKEE (reference sequence). The length of the CDR3 is 14 residues. V lost 4 bases, J lost 2 bases, and 2 bases stayed unmatched. For the CDR3, the DNA is TGTGCCAGCAGCCAGGACAGGGCTGGAAACACCATATATTTT. It yields the protein CASSQDRAGNTIYF.

V and J are TRBV2 and TRBJ2-5; D is perhaps TRBD2 (5 bases). In germline, CDR1 is SNHLY, CDR2 FYNNEI. Trimming took off 6 bases at V and 5 bases at J, with 19 bases between the two ends. The CDR3 consists of 15 residues. As DNA, the CDR3 is TGTGCCAGCAGAGACCCGGGCCAGAGAGGGGAGACCCAGTACTTC. Its translation: CASRDPGQRGETQYF.

The chain recombines TRBV30 with TRBJ1-3; D gene ambiguous. Trimming cost V 6 bases and J 3 bases, with 12 bases left between them. The CDR3 spans 13 residues. Looked up from germline, CDR1 is GTSNPN and CDR2 is SVGIG (reference sequence). In DNA, the CDR3 is TGTGCCTGCAGACCGGGGAGTGGAAACACCATATATTTT. As protein: CACRPGSGNTIYF.

A single count supports this clone. This rearrangement joins TRBV19 to TRBJ1-1; D ambiguous. V lost 2 bases to trimming and J lost 4 bases, with 11 bases between them. The CDR3 is 14 residues long. The germline V gene has CDR1 LNHDA and CDR2 SQIVND (reference sequence). The CDR3 region has the DNA TGTGCCAGTAGTATAACACCCTTAACCACTGAAGCTTTCTTT. It specifies CASSITPLTTEAFF.

Only one count was recorded for this clone. The chain couples TRBV5-4 to TRBJ2-7; D is perhaps TRBD1 or TRBD2 (5 bases each). CDR1 and CDR2 from the germline V gene are SGHNT and YYREEE (reference sequence). CDR3 size: 16 residues. Trimming left V 4 bases short and J 5 bases short, with 22 bases between. The CDR3 region has the DNA TGTGCCAGCAGCCCTGAGGGCAGGGATCTTACCCACGAGCAGTACTTC. Translated: CASSPEGRDLTHEQYF.

This rearrangement joins TRBV11-2 to TRBJ1-5, with TRBD1 as a possible D gene (5 bases). This CDR3 region has 16 residues. The germline V gene encodes CDR1 SGHAT and CDR2 FQNNGV. Trimming took 1 base from V and 5 from J, leaving 15 bases between them. This CDR3 is CASSLGRGETDQPQHF. The DNA of the CDR3 is TGTGCCAGCAGCTTAGGGCGGGGGGAGACGGATCAGCCCCAGCATTTT. The variable domain in full, completed from reference TRBV11-2 and TRBJ1-5, reads EAGVAQSPRYKIIEKRQSVAFWCNPISGHATLYWYQQILGQGPKLLIQFQNNGVVDDSQLPKDRFSAERLKGVDSTLKIQPAKLEDSAVYLCASSLGRGETDQPQHFGDGTRLSIL.

The rearrangement joins TRBV6-5 to TRBJ2-5; 7 nucleotides align to TRBD2. The germline CDR1 and CDR2 sequences are MNHEY and SVGAGI. The CDR3 contains 15 residues. The junction had 9 bases not matched to a gene; V was cut back by 5 bases and J by 3 bases. This chain's CDR3 is CASSRGGGREETQYF. The DNA for the CDR3 is TGTGCCAGCAGTCGAGGCGGGGGTCGAGAAGAGACCCAGTACTTC.

This sequence joins TRBV4-3 and TRBJ1-4; 8 positions agree with TRBD1. With V trimmed by 5 bases and J by 2 bases, 16 bases remained unmatched. Germline V lookup: CDR1 LGHNA, CDR2 YSLEER. CDR3 length: 19 amino acids. The CDR3 DNA sequence: TGCGCCAGCAGCTCAAGGACAGGGAAGTTAAGGTGGACTAATGAAAAACTGTTTTTT. As protein: CASSSRTGKLRWTNEKLFF.

The gene calls are TRBV7-2 and TRBJ1-4; 9 bases align to TRBD1. V was pared by 2 bases and J by 7 bases, with 5 bases of the junction left unmatched. This CDR3 region has 15 residues. Germline values: CDR1 SGHTA, CDR2 FQGNSA. The CDR3 coding sequence is TGTGCCAGCAGCTTAATGGGACAGGGTGGTGAAAAACTGTTTTTT. It codes for CASSLMGQGGEKLFF. Drawing the rest from reference TRBV7-2 and TRBJ1-4, the complete variable domain is GAGVSQSPSNKVTEKGKDVELRCDPISGHTALYWYRQSLGQGLEFLIYFQGNSAPDKSGLPSDRFSAERTGGSVSTLTIQRTQQEDSAVYLCASSLMGQGGEKLFFGSGTQLSVL.

This chain's CDR3 is CASSFSDNEQFF. The CDR3 bases are TGTGCCAGCAGCTTCAGTGACAATGAGCAGTTCTTC. This chain uses TRBV5-6 with TRBJ2-1; D gene uncertain. V was trimmed by 2 bases and J by 5 bases, leaving 5 bases between them. This CDR3 is 12 amino acids long. Germline values: CDR1 SGHDT, CDR2 YYEEEE.

V usage is TRBV5-8 and J usage is TRBJ1-2, with D unresolved. V lost 2 bases and J 7 bases, leaving 9 bases between the germline ends. The CDR3 length is 12 residues. Germline V gene lookup returns CDR1 SGHTS and CDR2 YDEGEE. The CDR3 protein is CASSFDGIGYTF. The CDR3, as DNA: TGTGCCAGCAGCTTTGACGGGATTGGCTACACCTTC.

The V and J genes are TRBV27 and TRBJ2-3, with 9 bases that match TRBD2. V lost 2 bases to trimming and J lost 2 bases; unmatched junction nucleotides: 2. This CDR3 is built from 15 residues. The germline V gene encodes CDR1 MNHEY and CDR2 SMNVEV (reference sequence). In DNA form, the CDR3 reads TGTGCCAGCAGTTTAAGCGGGGGGATCACAGATACGCAGTATTTT. Translating gives CASSLSGGITDTQYF.

The chain combines TRBV4-3 with TRBJ1-5; TRBD1 matches at 7 bases. The CDR3 has 15 residues. Germline loops: CDR1 LGHNA, CDR2 YSLEER. The junction had 10 bases not matched to a gene; V was cut back by 4 bases and J by 7 bases. CDR3 DNA: TGCGCCAGCAGCCCTACCCAGCAGGGGGGACAGCCCCAGCATTTT. This gives the protein CASSPTQQGGQPQHF.

The rearrangement joins TRBV2 to TRBJ2-7; TRBD1 aligns across 8 bases. V shed 9 bases and J 5 bases; nucleotides not matched to a gene: 9. The CDR3 is 13 residues long. Germline CDR1 SNHLY, CDR2 FYNNEI. CDR3 in amino acids: CASRKDREHEQYF. Here the CDR3 DNA reads TGTGCCAGTAGAAAGGACAGGGAACACGAGCAGTACTTC.

V and J are TRBV28 and TRBJ1-2; no firm D call. Per the germline V gene, CDR1 is MDHEN and CDR2 is SYDVKM. The V and J ends lost 5 bases and 4 bases respectively, with 11 bases between them. There are 13 residues in the CDR3. CDR3 protein: CASSLPHSYGYTF. The CDR3 DNA follows: TGTGCCAGCAGTCTCCCGCATTCCTATGGCTACACCTTC.